The sequence of this TCR beta chain was determined in a study of T cell responses to AZD1222 COVID-19 vaccine. TCRdb's copy holds only in-frame clones and misses some; the assay was immunoSEQ multiplex PCR. The data hold some 75,000 clones, with about 88% observed a single time. About this clone: The antigen remains undetermined.

Study-wide findings and caveats: After two AZD1222 doses, spike-specific TCR breadth and depth rose versus day 0. Baseline seropositivity occurred in only a handful of AZD1222 recipients. Females outnumbered males among donors, who were mostly white British; clonal diversity was possibly underestimated.

The TCR comes from an adult in good health. Sample: peripheral blood, taken on day 0 of AZD1222 vaccination.

The CDR3 protein is CASSVVGGGGELFF. The CDR3 DNA reads TGTGCCAGCAGTGTGGTAGGGGGCGGCGGGGAGCTGTTTTTT. V gene TRBV2 combines with J gene TRBJ2-2, with 7 bases fitting TRBD1. Germline assignment: CDR1 SNHLY and CDR2 FYNNEI. V was pared by 4 bases and J by 7 bases, with 6 bases of the junction left unmatched. The CDR3 has 14 residues.